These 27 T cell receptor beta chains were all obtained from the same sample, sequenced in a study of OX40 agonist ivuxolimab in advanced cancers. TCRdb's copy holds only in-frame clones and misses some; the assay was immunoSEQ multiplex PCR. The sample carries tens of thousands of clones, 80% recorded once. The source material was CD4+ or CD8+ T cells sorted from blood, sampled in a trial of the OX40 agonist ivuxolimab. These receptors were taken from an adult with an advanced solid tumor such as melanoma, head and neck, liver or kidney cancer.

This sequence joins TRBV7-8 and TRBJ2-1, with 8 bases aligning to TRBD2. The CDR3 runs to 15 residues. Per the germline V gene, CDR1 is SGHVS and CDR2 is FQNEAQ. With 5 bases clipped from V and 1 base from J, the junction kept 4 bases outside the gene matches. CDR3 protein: CASSPTSGSYNEQFF. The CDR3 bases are TGTGCCAGCAGCCCCACTAGCGGTTCCTACAATGAGCAGTTCTTC.

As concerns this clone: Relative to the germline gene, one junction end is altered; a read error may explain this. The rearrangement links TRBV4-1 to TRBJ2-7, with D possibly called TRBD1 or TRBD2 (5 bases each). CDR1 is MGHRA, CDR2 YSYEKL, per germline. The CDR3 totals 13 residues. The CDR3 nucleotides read TGCGCCAGCAGCCAAACCCCGTGGGACGAATCCGATTTC. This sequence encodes CASSQTPWDESDF.

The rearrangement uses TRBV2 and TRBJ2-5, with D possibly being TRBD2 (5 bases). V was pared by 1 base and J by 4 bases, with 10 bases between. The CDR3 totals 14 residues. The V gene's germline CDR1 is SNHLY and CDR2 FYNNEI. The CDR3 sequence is CASSEGLLRETQYF. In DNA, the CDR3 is TGTGCCAGCAGTGAAGGACTATTAAGAGAGACCCAGTACTTC.

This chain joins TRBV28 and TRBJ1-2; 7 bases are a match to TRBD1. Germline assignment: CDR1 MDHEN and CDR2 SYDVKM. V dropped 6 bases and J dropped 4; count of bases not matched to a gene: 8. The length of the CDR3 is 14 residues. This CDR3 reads CASRPNRGPYGYTF. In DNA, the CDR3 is TGTGCCAGCAGGCCGAACAGGGGACCCTATGGCTACACCTTC.

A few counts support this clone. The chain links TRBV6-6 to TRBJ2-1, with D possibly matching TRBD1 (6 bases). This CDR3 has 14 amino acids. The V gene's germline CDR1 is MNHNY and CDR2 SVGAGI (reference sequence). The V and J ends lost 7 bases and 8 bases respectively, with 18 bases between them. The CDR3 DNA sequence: TGTGCCAGCACTAACGTACAGGGCCGGGATGAGCAGTTCTTC. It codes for CASTNVQGRDEQFF.

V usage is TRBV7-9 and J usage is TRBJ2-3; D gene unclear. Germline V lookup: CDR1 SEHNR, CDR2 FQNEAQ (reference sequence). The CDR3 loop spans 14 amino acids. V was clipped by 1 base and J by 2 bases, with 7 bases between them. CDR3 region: CASSLEGSTDTQYF. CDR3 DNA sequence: TGTGCCAGCAGCTTAGAGGGCTCCACAGATACGCAGTATTTT.

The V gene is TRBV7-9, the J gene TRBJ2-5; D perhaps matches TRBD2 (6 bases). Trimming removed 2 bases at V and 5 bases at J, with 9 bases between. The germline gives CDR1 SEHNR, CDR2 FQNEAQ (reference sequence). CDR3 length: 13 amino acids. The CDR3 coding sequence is TGTGCCAGCAGCTTAACGGGAGTGGAGACCCAGTACTTC. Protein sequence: CASSLTGVETQYF.

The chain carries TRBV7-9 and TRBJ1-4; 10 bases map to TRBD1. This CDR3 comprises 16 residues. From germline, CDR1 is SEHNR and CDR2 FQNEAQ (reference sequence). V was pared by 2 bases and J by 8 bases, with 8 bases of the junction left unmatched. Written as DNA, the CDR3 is TGTGCCAGCAGCTTAAGCCGGACAGGGGGAAGCGAAAAACTGTTTTTT. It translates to CASSLSRTGGSEKLFF.

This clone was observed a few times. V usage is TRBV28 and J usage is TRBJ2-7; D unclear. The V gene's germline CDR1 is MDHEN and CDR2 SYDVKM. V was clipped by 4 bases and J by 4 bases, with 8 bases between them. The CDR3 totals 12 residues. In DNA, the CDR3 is TGTGCCAGCAGTTCCTCTACTTACGAGCAGTACTTC. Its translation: CASSSSTYEQYF. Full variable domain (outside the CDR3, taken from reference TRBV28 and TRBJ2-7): DVKVTQSSRYLVKRTGEKVFLECVQDMDHENMFWYRQDPGLGLRLIYFSYDVKMKEKGDIPEGYSVSREKKERFSLILESASTNQTSMYLCASSSSTYEQYFGPGTRLTVT.

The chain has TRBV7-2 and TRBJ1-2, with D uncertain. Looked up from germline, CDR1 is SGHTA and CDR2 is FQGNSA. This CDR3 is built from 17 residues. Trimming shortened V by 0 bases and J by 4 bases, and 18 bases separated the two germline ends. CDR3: CASSLASGQTKLYGYTF. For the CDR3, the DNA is TGTGCCAGCAGCTTAGCGTCTGGGCAGACTAAACTCTATGGCTACACCTTC.

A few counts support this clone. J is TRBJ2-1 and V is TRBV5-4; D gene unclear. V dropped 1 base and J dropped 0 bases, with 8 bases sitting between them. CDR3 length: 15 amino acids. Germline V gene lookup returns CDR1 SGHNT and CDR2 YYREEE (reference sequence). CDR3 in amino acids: CASSLPGSSYNEQFF. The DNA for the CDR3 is TGTGCCAGCAGCTTGCCAGGCAGCTCCTACAATGAGCAGTTCTTC.

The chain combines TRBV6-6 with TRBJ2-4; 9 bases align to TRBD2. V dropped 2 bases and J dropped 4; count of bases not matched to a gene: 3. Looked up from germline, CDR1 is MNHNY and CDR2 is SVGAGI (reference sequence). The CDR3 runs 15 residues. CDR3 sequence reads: CASSYGGREKNIQYF. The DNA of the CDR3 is TGTGCCAGCAGTTACGGCGGGAGGGAGAAAAACATTCAGTACTTC.

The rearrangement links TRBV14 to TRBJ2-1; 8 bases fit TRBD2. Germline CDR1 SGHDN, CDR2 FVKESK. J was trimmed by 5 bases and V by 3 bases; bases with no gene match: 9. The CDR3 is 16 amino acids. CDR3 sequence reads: CASSHGGRTVNNEQFF. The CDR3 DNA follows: TGTGCCAGCAGCCACGGCGGGAGGACCGTCAACAATGAGCAGTTCTTC.

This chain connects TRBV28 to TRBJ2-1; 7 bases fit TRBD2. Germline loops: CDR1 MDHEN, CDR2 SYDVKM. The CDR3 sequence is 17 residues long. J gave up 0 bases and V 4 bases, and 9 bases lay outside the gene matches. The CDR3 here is CASSYVSGESSYNEQFF. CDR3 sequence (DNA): TGTGCCAGCAGTTACGTCAGCGGGGAGAGCTCCTACAATGAGCAGTTCTTC.

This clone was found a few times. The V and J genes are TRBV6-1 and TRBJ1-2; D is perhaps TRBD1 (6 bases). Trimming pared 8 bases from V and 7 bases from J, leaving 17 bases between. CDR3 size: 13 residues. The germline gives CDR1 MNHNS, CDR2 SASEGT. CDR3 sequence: CASYEGGNSGYTF. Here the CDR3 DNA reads TGTGCCAGCTATGAGGGGGGGAATAGTGGCTACACCTTC.

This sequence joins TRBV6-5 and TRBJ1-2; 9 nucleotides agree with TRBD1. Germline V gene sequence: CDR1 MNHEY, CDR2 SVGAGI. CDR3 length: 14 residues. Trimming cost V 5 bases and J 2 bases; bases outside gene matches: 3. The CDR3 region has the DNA TGTGCCAGCAGTCCTACAGGGGGCAACTATGGCTACACCTTC. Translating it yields CASSPTGGNYGYTF.

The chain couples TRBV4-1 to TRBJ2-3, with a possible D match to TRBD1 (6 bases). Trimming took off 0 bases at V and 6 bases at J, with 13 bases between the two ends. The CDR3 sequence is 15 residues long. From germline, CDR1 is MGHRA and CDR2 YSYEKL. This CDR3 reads CASSQEGAFWDTQYF. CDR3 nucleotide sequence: TGCGCCAGCAGCCAAGAGGGGGCGTTCTGGGATACGCAGTATTTT.

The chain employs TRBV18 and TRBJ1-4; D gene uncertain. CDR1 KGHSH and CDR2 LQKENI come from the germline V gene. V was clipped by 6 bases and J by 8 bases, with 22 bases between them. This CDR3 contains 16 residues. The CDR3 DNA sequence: TGTGCCAGCTCGCCTTTTCTACCTGAAGTGGAAGAAAAACTGTTTTTT. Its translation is CASSPFLPEVEEKLFF.

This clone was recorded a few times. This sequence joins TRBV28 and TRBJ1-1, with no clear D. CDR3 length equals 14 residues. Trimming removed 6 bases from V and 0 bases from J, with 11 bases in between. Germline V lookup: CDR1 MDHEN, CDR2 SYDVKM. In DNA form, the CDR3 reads TGTGCCAGCAGCCTACTCCATATGAACACTGAAGCTTTCTTT. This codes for CASSLLHMNTEAFF.

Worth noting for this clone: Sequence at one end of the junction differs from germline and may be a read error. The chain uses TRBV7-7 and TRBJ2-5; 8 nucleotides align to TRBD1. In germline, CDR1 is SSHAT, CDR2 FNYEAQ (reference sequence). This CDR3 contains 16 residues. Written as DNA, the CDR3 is TGTGCTAGCAGCCTCGGACAGGGATCTATGCAAGAGACCCAGTACTTC. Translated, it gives CASSLGQGSMQETQYF.

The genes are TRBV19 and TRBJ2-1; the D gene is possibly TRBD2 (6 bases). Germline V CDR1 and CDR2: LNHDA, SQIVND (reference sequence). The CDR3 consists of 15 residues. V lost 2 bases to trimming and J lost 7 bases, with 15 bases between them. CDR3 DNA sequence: TGTGCCAGTAGTATAATCGGCGCAGGGAGGAATGAGCAGTTCTTC. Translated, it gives CASSIIGAGRNEQFF.

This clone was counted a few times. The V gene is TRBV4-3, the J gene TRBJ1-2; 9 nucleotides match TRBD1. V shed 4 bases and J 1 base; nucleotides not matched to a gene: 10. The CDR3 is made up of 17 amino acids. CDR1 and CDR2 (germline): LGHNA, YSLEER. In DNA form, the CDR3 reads TGCGCCAGCAGCCCTACCCCGGACAGGGGATTTAACTATGGCTACACCTTC. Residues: CASSPTPDRGFNYGYTF.

The CDR3 bases are TGTGCCACCTCCCTTAGTCGGGACACTGAAGCTTTCTTT. Its translation is CATSLSRDTEAFF. The chain employs TRBV18 and TRBJ1-1; D gene uncertain. The CDR3 is made up of 13 amino acids. CDR1 is KGHSH and CDR2 is LQKENI in the germline V gene. V gave up 10 bases and J gave up 3 bases, with 15 bases separating them.

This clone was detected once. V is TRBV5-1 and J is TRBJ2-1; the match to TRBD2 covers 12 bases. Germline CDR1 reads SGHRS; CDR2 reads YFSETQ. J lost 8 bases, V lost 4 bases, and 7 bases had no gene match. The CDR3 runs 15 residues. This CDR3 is CASSAGLAGSDEQFF. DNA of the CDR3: TGCGCCAGCAGCGCTGGACTAGCGGGAAGTGATGAGCAGTTCTTC.

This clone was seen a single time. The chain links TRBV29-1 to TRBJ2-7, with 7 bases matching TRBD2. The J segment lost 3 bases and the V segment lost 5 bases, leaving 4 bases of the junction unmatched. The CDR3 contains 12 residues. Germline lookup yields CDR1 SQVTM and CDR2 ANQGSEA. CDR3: CSVSGESYEQYF. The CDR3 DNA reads TGCAGCGTTAGCGGGGAAAGCTACGAGCAGTACTTC.

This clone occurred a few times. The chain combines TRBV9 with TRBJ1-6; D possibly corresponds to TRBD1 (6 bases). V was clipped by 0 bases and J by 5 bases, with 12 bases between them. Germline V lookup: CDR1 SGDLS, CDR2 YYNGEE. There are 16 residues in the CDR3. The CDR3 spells CASSVGGGQDNSPLHF. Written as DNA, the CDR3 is TGTGCCAGCAGCGTAGGCGGGGGGCAAGATAATTCACCCCTCCACTTT.

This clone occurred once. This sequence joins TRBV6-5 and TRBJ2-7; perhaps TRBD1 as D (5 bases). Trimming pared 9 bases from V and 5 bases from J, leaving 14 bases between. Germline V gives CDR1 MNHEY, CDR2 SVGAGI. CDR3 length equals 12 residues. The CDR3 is CASSQGRHEQYF. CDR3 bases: TGTGCCAGTTCTCAGGGAAGGCACGAGCAGTACTTC.